This TCR beta chain was found in a study of shared clonotypes between healthy human individuals. CDR1 and CDR2 from the germline V gene are MDHEN and SYDVKM. The ends were cut back, 5 bases at V and 4 bases at J, with 17 bases in the middle. This CDR3 has 15 residues. TCRdb's copy holds only in-frame clones and misses some; the assay was immunoSEQ multiplex PCR. This table holds around 370,000 clones, 90% to 98% found once. The CD8 memory sample joined CD45RO+ cells and CCR7-negative CD45RA+ cells. The V gene is TRBV28, the J gene TRBJ2-5; a possible D gene is TRBD2 (5 bases). The receptor comes from a young man in good health. The sequencing sample was made of memory CD8+ T cells sorted from blood. Documented subset: CD45RO+ cells pooled with CCR7-negative TemRA cells. CDR3 loop: CASSPQTPSGETQYF. The CDR3 nucleotides read TGTGCCAGCAGTCCTCAAACCCCGAGCGGAGAGACCCAGTACTTC.